This T cell receptor (beta chain) came from a study of OX40 agonist ivuxolimab in advanced cancers. Study overall: Ivuxolimab, an antibody that agonizes OX40 (CD134), was administered to the patients. Prior anti-PD-1, anti-PD-L1 or anti-CTLA-4 therapy was allowed; roughly 40% had some. People in dose escalation had one of these cancers: hepatocellular carcinoma, melanoma, renal cell or head and neck cancer.

On cycle 4 day 1 and cycle 7 day 1, as well as at baseline, blood was sampled. Germline V lookup: CDR1 LGHNA, CDR2 YNFKEQ. This CDR3 is built from 15 residues. J lost 8 bases, V lost 0 bases, and 6 bases had no gene match. This clone has more than one count but fewer than ten. TCRdb keeps only in-frame clones here, not all; method: immunoSEQ multiplex PCR. The table includes approximately 22,000 clones, 65% to 90% detected once. This sample comprised CD4+ or CD8+ T cells sorted from blood, obtained in a trial of the OX40 agonist ivuxolimab. The chain combines TRBV4-2 with TRBJ2-1, with 8 bases identical to TRBD2. The clonotype was recovered from an adult with an advanced solid tumor such as melanoma, head and neck, liver or kidney cancer. The CDR3 DNA is TGTGCCAGCAGCCAAGATCGAACTAGCGGCTATGAGCAGTTCTTC. Protein: CASSQDRTSGYEQFF.